Listed here are 7 T cell receptor beta chains from one sample, sequenced in a study of blood T cells in healthy people across ages. A sample-barcoded 5' primer and a J-beta primer mix were used in a second PCR of roughly 6 to 11 cycles. TCRdb fed the 5' RACE reads into MiXCR, producing one record per CDR3 protein. The sample lists about 2 million distinct CDR3 sequences; about 50% were seen once. The sample was blood. The receptors derive from a woman aged 40 to 49 in good health.

The chain employs TRBV5-1 and TRBJ1-1; 12 nucleotides line up with TRBD1. Trimming removed 1 base from V and 5 bases from J; junction bases left unmatched: 21. Germline V lookup: CDR1 SGHRS, CDR2 YFSETQ. The CDR3 loop spans 21 amino acids. CDR3 DNA sequence: TGCGCCAGCAGCTTGTCGGGTCTGTACGGGGGACAGGGGGCGCGACGTACTGAAGCTTTCTTT. Translated, it gives CASSLSGLYGGQGARRTEAFF. The complete variable domain, with remaining parts taken from reference TRBV5-1 and TRBJ1-1, reads KAGVTQTPRYLIKTRGQQVTLSCSPISGHRSVSWYQQTPGQGLQFLFEYFSETQRNKGNFPGRFSGRQFSNSRSEMNVSTLELGDSALYLCASSLSGLYGGQGARRTEAFFGQGTRLTVV.

V usage is TRBV7-8 and J usage is TRBJ2-3; D possibly corresponds to TRBD2 (6 bases). There are 16 residues in the CDR3. The germline gives CDR1 SGHVS, CDR2 FQNEAQ. Trimming took off 5 bases at V and 1 base at J, with 16 bases between the two ends. CDR3 residues: CASSAWEDIRTDTQYF. Written as DNA, the CDR3 is TGTGCCAGCAGCGCATGGGAGGACATACGCACAGATACGCAGTATTTT.

V gene TRBV3-1 combines with J gene TRBJ1-2, with 8 bases aligning to TRBD1. From germline, CDR1 is LGHDT and CDR2 YNNKEL (reference sequence). The CDR3 has 14 amino acids. The junction had 5 bases not matched to a gene; V was cut back by 4 bases and J by 4 bases. The CDR3 loop reads CASSPGGLIYGYTF. The CDR3 DNA sequence: TGTGCCAGCAGCCCAGGGGGCCTTATCTATGGCTACACCTTC.

CDR3 protein: CASRPDRGRRYNEQFF. The CDR3 DNA is TGTGCCAGCAGGCCCGACAGGGGGCGCCGGTACAATGAGCAGTTCTTC. J is TRBJ2-1 and V is TRBV6-6; 10 bases map to TRBD1. The CDR3 spans 16 residues. V lost 6 bases, J lost 4 bases, and 9 bases stayed unmatched. Germline values: CDR1 MNHNY, CDR2 SVGAGI (reference sequence).

V usage is TRBV11-2 and J usage is TRBJ2-5, with D possibly being TRBD1 or TRBD2 (6 bases each). Germline V gene data show CDR1 as SGHAT and CDR2 as FQNNGV. This CDR3 contains 17 residues. V gave up 1 base and J gave up 2 bases, with 17 bases separating them. As DNA, the CDR3 is TGTGCCAGCAGCTTAGGACGCCGAGGGGGGAGTCAAGAGACCCAGTACTTC. Encoded protein: CASSLGRRGGSQETQYF.

Concerning this clonotype itself: The junction shows a germline mismatch at one end, possibly a read error. The chain joins TRBV7-2 to TRBJ2-3; 8 positions agree with TRBD2. CDR1 and CDR2 from the germline V gene are SGHTA and FQGNSA. The CDR3 spans 17 residues. Written as DNA, the CDR3 is TGTGCCAGCAGTTTCAGCGGGGGTTTTTTCCGCACAGATATGCAGTATTTT. Translation gives CASSFSGGFFRTDMQYF. The whole variable domain, remainder taken from reference TRBV7-2 and TRBJ2-3, is GAGVSQSPSNKVTEKGKDVELRCDPISGHTALYWYRQSLGQGLEFLIYFQGNSAPDKSGLPSDRFSAERTGGSVSTLTIQRTQQEDSAVYLCASSFSGGFFRTDMQYFGPGTRLTVL.

This chain links TRBV29-1 with TRBJ1-2; tentatively, D is TRBD1 (5 bases). Per the germline V gene, CDR1 is SQVTM and CDR2 is ANQGSEA. The CDR3 length is 11 residues. V shed 4 bases and J shed 8 bases, with 11 bases lying between them. CDR3 sequence reads: CSVAARDGYTF. CDR3 nucleotides: TGCAGCGTTGCTGCGAGGGACGGCTACACCTTC. Looking up the rest from reference TRBV29-1 and TRBJ1-2 gives the full variable domain: SAVISQKPSRDICQRGTSLTIQCQVDSQVTMMFWYRQQPGQSLTLIATANQGSEATYESGFVIDKFPISRPNLTFSTLTVSNMSPEDSSIYLCSVAARDGYTFGSGTRLTVV.